This T cell receptor (beta chain) was documented in a study of response to subunit inactivated influenza vaccine. In this sample, this clonotype turned up a few times. The antigen remains unidentified. The CDR3 runs 13 residues. V was shortened by 2 bases and J by 4 bases, with 7 bases between the two germline ends. CDR1 SGHTA and CDR2 FQGNSA come from the germline V gene. Broader study findings: T cells newly recruited by each seasonal influenza vaccination are few, the authors suggested.

MiXCR was run by TCRdb on the RT-PCR reads, yielding one entry per CDR3 protein. The sample shows more than 700,000 distinct CDR3 sequences, 21% of them seen only once. Here the sequenced sample was PBMCs from blood, taken 4 to 6 days after vaccination. The rearrangement joins TRBV7-2 to TRBJ2-3; D remains ambiguous. The clonotype originates from a man aged 45-60 years who received an inactivated influenza vaccine. The CDR3 sequence: CASSLTWSDTQYF. CDR3 nucleotides: TGTGCCAGCAGCTTAACCTGGTCAGATACGCAGTATTTT. Full variable domain (remainder filled in from reference TRBV7-2 and TRBJ2-3): GAGVSQSPSNKVTEKGKDVELRCDPISGHTALYWYRQSLGQGLEFLIYFQGNSAPDKSGLPSDRFSAERTGGSVSTLTIQRTQQEDSAVYLCASSLTWSDTQYFGPGTRLTVL.